The 16 T cell receptor beta chains below were found in one sample sequenced in a study of T cell responses to AZD1222 COVID-19 vaccine. Data came from immunoSEQ multiplex PCR; TCRdb stores just in-frame clones and leaves some out. The table has some 120,000 clones, roughly 88% seen once. The sample consisted of peripheral blood, taken on day 0 of AZD1222 vaccination. The receptor set was obtained from an adult in good health.

The chain uses TRBV12-3 or TRBV12-4 and TRBJ2-7, with 7 bases aligning to TRBD2. After removal of 6 bases from V and 2 bases from J, the junction contained 4 bases not matched to a gene. CDR3 length equals 13 residues. The DNA for the CDR3 is TGTGCCAGCAGACACAGCGGGACCTACGAGCAGTACTTC. This gives the protein CASRHSGTYEQYF.

This rearrangement joins TRBV7-3 to TRBJ1-3; D is unclear. V was trimmed by 5 bases and J by 1 base, leaving 9 bases between them. The CDR3 sequence is 14 residues long. CDR1 is SGHTA and CDR2 is FQGTGA in the germline V gene. The CDR3 DNA sequence: TGTGCCAGCAGCCCACAGAATTCTGGAAACACCATATATTTT. Translating gives CASSPQNSGNTIYF.

V gene TRBV7-9 combines with J gene TRBJ1-3; possible D gene TRBD1, 6 bases. Between the trimmed V and J ends, which lost 1 base and 3 bases, there was a span of 10 bases. Germline loops: CDR1 SEHNR, CDR2 FQNEAQ (reference sequence). The CDR3 is 15 residues long. The CDR3 here is CASSLEGVVGNTIYF. CDR3 nucleotide sequence: TGTGCCAGCAGCTTAGAGGGGGTTGTTGGAAACACCATATATTTT.

In this sample, this clone turned up once. The rearrangement joins TRBV2 to TRBJ1-4; unclear D gene. Germline CDR1 SNHLY, CDR2 FYNNEI. V lost 4 bases and J 7 bases, leaving 13 bases between the germline ends. The CDR3 runs to 14 residues. In DNA, the CDR3 is TGTGCCAGCAGTGTAGCGCTGGGAGGTGAAAAACTGTTTTTT. It is translated as CASSVALGGEKLFF.

This rearrangement joins TRBV6-5 to TRBJ1-6; D is unresolved. The germline V gene encodes CDR1 MNHEY and CDR2 SVGAGI. V was pared by 6 bases and J by 10 bases, with 13 bases between. The CDR3 loop spans 13 amino acids. CDR3 coding DNA: TGTGCCAGCAGGTACGGGCAATGGTCACCCCTCCACTTT. It encodes CASRYGQWSPLHF.

The gene calls are TRBV4-2 and TRBJ2-3, with D possibly matching TRBD2 (6 bases). The CDR3 sequence is 16 residues long. V was clipped by 1 base and J by 3 bases, with 14 bases between them. The germline CDR1 and CDR2 sequences are LGHNA and YNFKEQ. The CDR3 loop is CASSQVVAGSTDTQYF. The CDR3 DNA reads as TGTGCCAGCAGCCAAGTTGTGGCGGGGTCAACAGATACGCAGTATTTT.

The CDR3 spells CATSDPSTVVNEQFF. CDR3 nucleotide sequence: TGTGCCACCAGTGACCCCTCGACAGTTGTCAATGAGCAGTTCTTC. The rearrangement uses TRBV24-1 and TRBJ2-1; the D gene is possibly TRBD1 (5 bases). Germline CDR1 reads KGHDR; CDR2 reads SFDVKD. Trimming shortened V by 4 bases and J by 6 bases, and 15 bases separated the two germline ends. The CDR3 spans 15 residues.

The chain couples TRBV4-3 to TRBJ1-4; 7 nucleotides agree with TRBD1. Trimming removed 4 bases from V and 1 base from J; junction bases left unmatched: 6. Germline values: CDR1 LGHNA, CDR2 YSLEER. CDR3 size: 16 residues. Here the CDR3 reads CASSLGGTVTNEKLFF. In nucleotides, the CDR3 is TGCGCCAGCAGCCTGGGGGGGACAGTAACTAATGAAAAACTGTTTTTT.

V gene TRBV28 combines with J gene TRBJ1-6; D remains ambiguous. The V gene lost 4 bases and the J gene lost 10 bases, with 8 bases spanning the gap. Per germline, CDR1 MDHEN and CDR2 SYDVKM. The CDR3 totals 12 residues. CDR3 in amino acids: CASSSPRSPLHF. CDR3 nucleotides: TGTGCCAGCAGTTCCCCGCGGTCACCCCTCCACTTT.

This chain joins TRBV7-2 and TRBJ1-4; tentative D call: TRBD1 (5 bases). The CDR3 length is 14 residues. Per the germline V gene, CDR1 is SGHTA and CDR2 is FQGNSA. Trimming shortened V by 5 bases and J by 3 bases, and 10 bases separated the two germline ends. CDR3 loop: CASSRGAANEKLFF. The CDR3 coding sequence is TGTGCCAGCAGCAGGGGCGCGGCTAATGAAAAACTGTTTTTT.

The chain links TRBV7-9 to TRBJ1-1; D call uncertain. Trimming stripped 5 bases from V and 3 bases from J, with 13 bases between. The CDR3 consists of 14 residues. The germline V gene encodes CDR1 SEHNR and CDR2 FQNEAQ (reference sequence). In DNA form, the CDR3 reads TGTGCCAGCAGCACGGTATATCAGGACACTGAAGCTTTCTTT. Its protein is CASSTVYQDTEAFF.

This chain links TRBV28 with TRBJ1-2, with a weak D call TRBD1 (6 bases). V was shortened by 7 bases and J by 0 bases, with 15 bases between the two germline ends. The V gene's germline CDR1 is MDHEN and CDR2 SYDVKM. CDR3 length: 15 residues. CDR3 nucleotides: TGTGCCAGCACCACCCCCACAGGGACTAACTATGGCTACACCTTC. Protein sequence: CASTTPTGTNYGYTF.

This clone was observed a handful of times. The chain employs TRBV19 and TRBJ1-2; 8 nucleotides line up with TRBD1. From germline, CDR1 is LNHDA and CDR2 SQIVND (reference sequence). Trimming at V came to 5 bases and at J to 2 bases, leaving 4 bases not matched to a gene. The CDR3 loop spans 14 amino acids. CDR3 sequence: CASSPSGGNYGYTF. The CDR3 DNA reads TGTGCCAGTAGTCCGTCAGGGGGCAACTATGGCTACACCTTC.

The rearrangement uses TRBV4-3 and TRBJ1-1; D is uncertain. The CDR3 length is 15 residues. With 0 bases removed from V and 0 bases from J, the gap between germline ends came to 8 bases. In germline, CDR1 is LGHNA, CDR2 YSLEER. CDR3 amino acids: CASSQDWTMNTEAFF. CDR3 sequence (DNA): TGCGCCAGCAGCCAAGATTGGACGATGAACACTGAAGCTTTCTTT.

This sequence joins TRBV29-1 and TRBJ1-2; TRBD1 aligns across 8 bases. The CDR3 is 14 amino acids. Germline-derived CDR1 and CDR2 are SQVTM and ANQGSEA. V trimming: 7 bases; J trimming: 7 bases; junction bases outside the gene matches: 14. The CDR3 coding sequence is TGCAGCGGGAGGGTGTATGCAGGGGGCGTTGGCTACACCTTC. It encodes CSGRVYAGGVGYTF. Based on the CDR3 plus reference TRBV29-1 and TRBJ1-2, the full variable domain is SAVISQKPSRDICQRGTSLTIQCQVDSQVTMMFWYRQQPGQSLTLIATANQGSEATYESGFVIDKFPISRPNLTFSTLTVSNMSPEDSSIYLCSGRVYAGGVGYTFGSGTRLTVV.

The CDR3 region is CASSFSPRGNYGYTF. CDR3 coding DNA: TGTGCCAGCAGTTTTTCGCCCAGGGGGAACTATGGCTACACCTTC. V and J are TRBV27 and TRBJ1-2, with TRBD1 matching 7 bases. Per germline, CDR1 MNHEY and CDR2 SMNVEV (reference sequence). There are 15 residues in the CDR3. The ends lost 3 bases at V and 2 bases at J; junction bases unmatched: 6.